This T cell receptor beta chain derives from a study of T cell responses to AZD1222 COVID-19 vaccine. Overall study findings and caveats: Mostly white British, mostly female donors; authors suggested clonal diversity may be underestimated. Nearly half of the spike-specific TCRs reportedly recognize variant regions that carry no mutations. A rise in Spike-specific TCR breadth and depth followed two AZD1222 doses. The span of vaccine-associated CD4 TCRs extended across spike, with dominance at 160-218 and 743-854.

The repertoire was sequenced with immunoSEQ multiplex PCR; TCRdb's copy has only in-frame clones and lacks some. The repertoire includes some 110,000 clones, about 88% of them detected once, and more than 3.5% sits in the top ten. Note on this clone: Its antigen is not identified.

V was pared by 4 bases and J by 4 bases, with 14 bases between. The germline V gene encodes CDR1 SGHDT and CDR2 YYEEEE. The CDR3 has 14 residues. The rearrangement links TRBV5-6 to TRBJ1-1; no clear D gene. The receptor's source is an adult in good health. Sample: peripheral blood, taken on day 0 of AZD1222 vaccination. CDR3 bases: TGTGCCAGCAGCCTAACCGTCATCTCCACTGAAGCTTTCTTT. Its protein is CASSLTVISTEAFF. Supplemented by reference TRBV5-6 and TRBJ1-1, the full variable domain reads DAGVTQSPTHLIKTRGQQVTLRCSPKSGHDTVSWYQQALGQGPQFIFQYYEEEERQRGNFPDRFSGHQFPNYSSELNVNALLLGDSALYLCASSLTVISTEAFFGQGTRLTVV.